The sequence of this T cell receptor (beta chain) was determined in a study of blood T cells in healthy people across ages. A J-beta primer mix and a sample-barcoded 5' primer were used in a second PCR of about 6 to 12 cycles. Template switching added a 12-random-nucleotide identifier to every cDNA molecule. In TCRdb, the 5' RACE reads were re-called with MiXCR into one record per CDR3 protein. Here the sample spans 920,000 or so distinct CDR3 sequences, 40% to 55% being singletons. Study findings and constraints: Strongly correlated with naive T cell percentage was TCR beta diversity. The study found more naive CD4+ cells and higher diversity in long-lived than aged donors.

Peripheral blood was drawn, 7.5 to 10 milliliters per donor. Turning to this clonotype: Its specificity is not known.

Trimming pared 3 bases from V and 0 bases from J, leaving 12 bases between. Germline loops: CDR1 SGHTA, CDR2 FQGNSA. This CDR3 contains 16 residues. The TCR was taken from a woman aged 55-69 years in good health. Material for sequencing was blood. This chain links TRBV7-2 with TRBJ2-4, with D perhaps matching TRBD1 (5 bases). In DNA form, the CDR3 reads TGTGCCAGCAGCTTCCTGACAGACTTAGCCAAAAACATTCAGTACTTC. Translating gives CASSFLTDLAKNIQYF.